The source of this T cell receptor beta chain is a study of blood T cell repertoires in COVID-19. In the study overall: In each case, the material was cDNA or gDNA derived from T cells, B-cell-depleted T cells, or PBMCs.

Profiling relied on immunoSEQ multiplex PCR, and the TCRdb table lists in-frame clones only, not all of them. The sample has 130,000 or so clones, around three quarters seen once. The length of the CDR3 is 16 residues. V dropped 2 bases and J dropped 2; count of bases not matched to a gene: 6. From germline, CDR1 is SGHRS and CDR2 YFSETQ. The chain employs TRBV5-1 and TRBJ2-2; TRBD1 matches at 7 bases. The sequenced sample consisted of peripheral blood. The receptor's source is a man in his 60s with active or convalescent COVID-19. CDR3 nucleotides: TGCGCCAGCAGCTTAAAGGGGGCGGCTAACACCGGGGAGCTGTTTTTT. The encoded protein is CASSLKGAANTGELFF.